Detailed here is one T cell receptor beta chain. This entry belongs to a study of shared clonotypes between healthy human individuals. The method was immunoSEQ multiplex PCR; TCRdb's version includes in-frame clones alone and lacks a portion of them. The table includes some 1,600,000 clones, 95% to 99% detected once. Naive CD4+ cells were CD45RA-selected; the remaining cells were memory. Per the germline V gene, CDR1 is SGHRS and CDR2 is YFSETQ. The CDR3 extends over 14 amino acids. Germline trimming cut 4 bases from V and 7 bases from J; bases unmatched to any gene: 6. This TCR came from a man under 40 in good health. The V call is TRBV5-1, the J call TRBJ2-2, with 8 bases identical to TRBD1. The specimen was naive CD4+ T cells sorted from blood. Subset noted: CD45RA+ positively selected. The CDR3 here is CASSPDREVGELFF. For the CDR3, the DNA is TGCGCCAGCAGCCCGGACAGGGAGGTCGGGGAGCTGTTTTTT.